This TCR beta chain stems from a study of neurological immune-mediated disorders. The study, taken as a whole, reports: In HTLV-1-associated myelopathy, TCR clonal expansion was greatest, and in multiple sclerosis it was least, below healthy controls. Among 34 multiple sclerosis patients, phylogenetic grouping put the repertoires of 18 into a single related-CDR3 cluster, a possible signature. Across subjects, expanded clones had no CDR3 amino acid sequences in common, pointing to private repertoires in all groups.

Of note for this clonotype: Its antigen is not known.

TCRdb independently ran MiXCR on the 5' RACE reads; one entry per CDR3 protein. The repertoire consists of tens of thousands of distinct CDR3 sequences, with around 4.6% occurring once and the leading ten covering 2% to 2.5%. The unsorted libraries originated from 2 million PBMCs that had been stored at -80 C. The germline V gene encodes CDR1 SGHTA and CDR2 FQGTGA. Trimming took 5 bases from V and 7 from J; bases not matched to a gene: 6. The CDR3 has 15 amino acids. Sequencing was performed on PBMCs. This sequence was found in a woman in her 30s with multiple sclerosis. The gene calls are TRBV7-3 and TRBJ2-1; TRBD1 matches at 12 bases. In DNA form, the CDR3 reads TGTGCCAGCAGCGATGGGACAGGGGGCTTTAATGAGCAGTTCTTC. This gives the protein CASSDGTGGFNEQFF.